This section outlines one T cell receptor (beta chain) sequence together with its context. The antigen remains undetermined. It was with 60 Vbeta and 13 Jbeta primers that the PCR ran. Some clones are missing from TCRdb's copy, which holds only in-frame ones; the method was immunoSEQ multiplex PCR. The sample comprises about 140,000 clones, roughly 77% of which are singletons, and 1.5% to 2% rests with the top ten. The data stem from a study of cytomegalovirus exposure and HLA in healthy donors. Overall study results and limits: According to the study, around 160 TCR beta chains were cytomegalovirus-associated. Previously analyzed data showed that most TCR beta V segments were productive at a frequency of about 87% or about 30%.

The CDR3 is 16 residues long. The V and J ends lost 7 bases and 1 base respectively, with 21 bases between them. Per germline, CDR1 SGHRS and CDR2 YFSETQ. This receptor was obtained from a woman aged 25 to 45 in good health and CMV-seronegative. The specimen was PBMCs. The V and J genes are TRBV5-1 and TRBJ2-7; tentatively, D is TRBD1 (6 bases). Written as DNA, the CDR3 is TGCGCCAGCGGACTCCGAGCAGGGGCAAGTTCCTACGAGCAGTACTTC. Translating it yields CASGLRAGASSYEQYF. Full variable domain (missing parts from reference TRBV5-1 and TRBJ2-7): KAGVTQTPRYLIKTRGQQVTLSCSPISGHRSVSWYQQTPGQGLQFLFEYFSETQRNKGNFPGRFSGRQFSNSRSEMNVSTLELGDSALYLCASGLRAGASSYEQYFGPGTRLTVT.